Reported below is one TCR beta chain. Its target is unknown. Only in-frame clones appear in the TCRdb table, and some are missing; sequencing was by immunoSEQ multiplex PCR. This table has over 70,000 clones, about nine tenths appearing once. These data belong to a study of T cells in localized non-small cell lung cancer. V lost 4 bases and J lost 10; bases outside the gene matches: 19. The CDR3 covers 17 residues. Germline V lookup: CDR1 MNHNS, CDR2 SASEGT. General study results and limits: Only one tumor region was sequenced, so heterogeneity remains possible. Higher adjacent-lung clonality was associated with shorter survival.

The sample in question was peripheral blood, obtained before any cancer treatment. The rearrangement joins TRBV6-1 to TRBJ1-1; 9 nucleotides align to TRBD1. This receptor was obtained from a male donor at least 60 years old with stage III squamous cell lung carcinoma. CDR3 nucleotides: TGTGCCAGCAGTGCCCAGGCCGGGACAGGGACACCCCTTGGAGCTTTCTTT. As protein: CASSAQAGTGTPLGAFF.